This T cell receptor beta chain was identified in a study of shared clonotypes between healthy human individuals. Per the germline V gene, CDR1 is MNHEY and CDR2 is SVGAGI. V gave up 2 bases and J gave up 11 bases, with 8 bases separating them. The CDR3 covers 11 residues. Per the original methods: Junction-only immunoSEQ data arrived without quality scores, meaning filtering differed. Profiled with immunoSEQ multiplex PCR; TCRdb holds only in-frame clones, not every one. V, J and clone size reflect that table, while D and trimming were determined from the DNA. The profile shows around 510,000 clones, roughly four fifths of them singletons.

The sample comprised PBMCs. The clonotype originates from a woman aged 40 to 55 in good health. Some clones in this sample may be carry-over from other donors' samples. V usage is TRBV6-5 and J usage is TRBJ2-3; D gene uncertain. Written as DNA, the CDR3 is TGTGCCAGCAGTTACGGGCAGATGCAGTATTTT. It codes for CASSYGQMQYF.